This T cell receptor beta chain was profiled in a study of T cell repertoires in cytomegalovirus infection. Across the whole study: As its CMV epitopes, the study selected recently identified HLA-C-restricted and well-studied HLA-B-restricted targets. Both a matching HLA type and CMV infection were indicated by public TCR beta signatures. Overall study findings and caveats: Within the response measured ex vivo, HLA-C-restricted CMV-specific TCR beta clonotypes were dominant. Identification of carriers of CMV plus the relevant HLA was achieved through cumulative public TCR beta family frequency.

This clonotype was picked up a small number of times. Its antigen remains unknown. TCRdb itself ran the reads through MiXCR, one entry per CDR3 protein. The data contain about 740,000 distinct CDR3 sequences, 33% of them singletons. The CDR3 is 15 amino acids. V shed 4 bases and J shed 9 bases, with 19 bases lying between them. The germline CDR1 and CDR2 sequences are LGHDT and YNNKEL (reference sequence). The rearrangement joins TRBV3-1 to TRBJ1-5; D remains ambiguous. The sequence derives from a human donor in good health (CMV status not recorded). Some clones in this sample may be carry-over from other donors' samples. Source: cultured PBMCs, taken from culture after CMV antigen stimulation. The CDR3 DNA reads TGTGCCAGCAGCCCAAATTTCGTACCCGGATGGCCCCAGCATTTT. Protein: CASSPNFVPGWPQHF.